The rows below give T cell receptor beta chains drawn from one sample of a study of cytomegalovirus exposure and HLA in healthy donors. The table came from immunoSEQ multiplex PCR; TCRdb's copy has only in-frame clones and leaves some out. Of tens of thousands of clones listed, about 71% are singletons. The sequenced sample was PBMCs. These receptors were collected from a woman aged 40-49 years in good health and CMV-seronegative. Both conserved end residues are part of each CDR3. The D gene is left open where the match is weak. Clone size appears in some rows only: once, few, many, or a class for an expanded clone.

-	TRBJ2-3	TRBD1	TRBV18	TGTGCCAGCTCACCGTATTCAAGGGGGCCAGATACGCAGTATTTT	CASSPYSRGPDTQYF
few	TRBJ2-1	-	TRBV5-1	TGCGCCAGCAGTGTTGGAGCTGGAAGCAATGAGCAGTTCTTC	CASSVGAGSNEQFF
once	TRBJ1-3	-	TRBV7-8	TGTGCCAGCAGCTTAGTAGTAGGACTGGTCTCTGGAAACACCATATATTTT	CASSLVVGLVSGNTIYF
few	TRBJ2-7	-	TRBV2	TGTGCCAGCAGTGCGTGGAAGGGGGACGAGCAGTACTTC	CASSAWKGDEQYF
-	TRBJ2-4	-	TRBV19	TGTGCCAGTGAGTTTACCGGGACTAAAAACATTCAGTACTTC	CASEFTGTKNIQYF
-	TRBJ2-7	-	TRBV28	TGTGCCAGCAGTCTGCAGGGTGTACTCTACGAGCAGTACTTC	CASSLQGVLYEQYF
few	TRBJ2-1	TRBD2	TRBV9	TGTGCCAGCAGCGTAGCGGTCGCTAGCGGGAGGGCGTGGAGGGGGAATGAGCAGTTCTTC	CASSVAVASGRAWRGNEQFF
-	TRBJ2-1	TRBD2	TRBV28	TGTGCCAGCAGTTCCGCTAGCGGGAATGATGAGCAGTTCTTC	CASSSASGNDEQFF
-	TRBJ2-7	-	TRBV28	TGTGCCAGCAGTTCCTTGCTCGCCTCGGAGGGCGGCGAGCAGTACTTC	CASSSLLASEGGEQYF
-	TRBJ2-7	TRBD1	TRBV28	TGTGCCAGCAGCTCAACAGGGGCGCATGGCGAGCAGTACTTC	CASSSTGAHGEQYF
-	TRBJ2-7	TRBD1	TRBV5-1	TGCGCCAGCAGCCGTGGGACAGGGGTCTCGGTGCAGTACTTC	CASSRGTGVSVQYF
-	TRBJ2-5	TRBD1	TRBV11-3	TGTGCCAGCAGCGATACAGGGGCCGCTTTAGGGACCCAGTACTTC	CASSDTGAALGTQYF
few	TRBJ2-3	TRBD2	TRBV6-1	TGTGCCAGCAGGGTCACTAGCGGGGCAGATACGCAGTATTTT	CASRVTSGADTQYF
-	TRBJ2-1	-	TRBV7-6	TGTGCCAGCAGCTTAGTTGGTCAGGGGGGTTCCTACAATGAGCAGTTCTTC	CASSLVGQGGSYNEQFF
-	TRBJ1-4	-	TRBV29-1	TGCAGCGCGAAACAGCCTAATGAAAAACTGTTTTTT	CSAKQPNEKLFF
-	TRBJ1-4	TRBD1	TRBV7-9	TGTGCCAGCAGCCCGGGCCAGACAGGGGCAACTAATGAAAAACTGTTTTTT	CASSPGQTGATNEKLFF
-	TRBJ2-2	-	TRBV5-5	TGTGCCAGCAGCCCTCTGGGGGGGCAGGCCGGGGAGCTGTTTTTT	CASSPLGGQAGELFF
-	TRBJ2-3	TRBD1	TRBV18	TGTGCCAGCTCACCGACAGGGGATACGCAGTATTTT	CASSPTGDTQYF